This TCR beta chain emerged from a study of T cell responses to AZD1222 COVID-19 vaccine. The table came from immunoSEQ multiplex PCR; TCRdb's copy has only in-frame clones and leaves some out. The sample contains over 110,000 clones, roughly nine tenths of which appear only once. Germline V gene data show CDR1 as SGHTA and CDR2 as FQGNSA. CDR3 length: 15 residues. The V segment lost 5 bases and the J segment 2 bases; nucleotides outside the gene matches: 8. This TCR was recovered from an adult who received the AZD1222 COVID-19 vaccine. This chain uses TRBV7-2 with TRBJ1-1; TRBD1 matches 7 bases. Sequencing was performed on peripheral blood, taken 28 days after the second AZD1222 dose. CDR3 nucleotides: TGTGCCAGCAGCCAGGGGGACAGACGAAACACTGAAGCTTTCTTT. Translated: CASSQGDRRNTEAFF.